Reported below is one TCR beta chain. Antigen specificity is unknown. CDR3 length equals 15 residues. Germline loops: CDR1 SGDLS, CDR2 YYNGEE. The V end lost 4 bases, the J end lost 3 bases, and 14 bases lay between the germline ends. This specimen belongs to a study of a mutant IDH1 vaccine in newly diagnosed glioma. On the study more broadly: Of the patients given treatment, approximately 60% were male and about 40% were female, and a mean age of approximately 40 years was recorded.

Time point reported: week 11, during vaccination. Each dose of the vaccine consisted of 300 ug of mutant IDH1 20-mer peptide, with topical imiquimod. Profiled with immunoSEQ multiplex PCR; TCRdb holds only in-frame clones, not every one. Here the sample spans 120,000 or so clones, around 80% being singletons. The clonotype was recovered from a man aged 40-49 years with glioma. Sequenced here: PBMCs, sampled from a glioma patient whose treatment included an IDH1 peptide vaccine. J is TRBJ2-4 and V is TRBV9; TRBD2 is a possible D gene (6 bases). CDR3 protein: CASSPTRDFKNIQYF. In DNA form, the CDR3 reads TGTGCCAGCAGCCCAACCCGGGACTTCAAAAACATTCAGTACTTC. Together with reference TRBV9 and TRBJ2-4, the CDR3 gives the full variable domain: DSGVTQTPKHLITATGQRVTLRCSPRSGDLSVYWYQQSLDQGLQFLIQYYNGEERAKGNILERFSAQQFPDLHSELNLSSLELGDSALYFCASSPTRDFKNIQYFGAGTRLSVL.